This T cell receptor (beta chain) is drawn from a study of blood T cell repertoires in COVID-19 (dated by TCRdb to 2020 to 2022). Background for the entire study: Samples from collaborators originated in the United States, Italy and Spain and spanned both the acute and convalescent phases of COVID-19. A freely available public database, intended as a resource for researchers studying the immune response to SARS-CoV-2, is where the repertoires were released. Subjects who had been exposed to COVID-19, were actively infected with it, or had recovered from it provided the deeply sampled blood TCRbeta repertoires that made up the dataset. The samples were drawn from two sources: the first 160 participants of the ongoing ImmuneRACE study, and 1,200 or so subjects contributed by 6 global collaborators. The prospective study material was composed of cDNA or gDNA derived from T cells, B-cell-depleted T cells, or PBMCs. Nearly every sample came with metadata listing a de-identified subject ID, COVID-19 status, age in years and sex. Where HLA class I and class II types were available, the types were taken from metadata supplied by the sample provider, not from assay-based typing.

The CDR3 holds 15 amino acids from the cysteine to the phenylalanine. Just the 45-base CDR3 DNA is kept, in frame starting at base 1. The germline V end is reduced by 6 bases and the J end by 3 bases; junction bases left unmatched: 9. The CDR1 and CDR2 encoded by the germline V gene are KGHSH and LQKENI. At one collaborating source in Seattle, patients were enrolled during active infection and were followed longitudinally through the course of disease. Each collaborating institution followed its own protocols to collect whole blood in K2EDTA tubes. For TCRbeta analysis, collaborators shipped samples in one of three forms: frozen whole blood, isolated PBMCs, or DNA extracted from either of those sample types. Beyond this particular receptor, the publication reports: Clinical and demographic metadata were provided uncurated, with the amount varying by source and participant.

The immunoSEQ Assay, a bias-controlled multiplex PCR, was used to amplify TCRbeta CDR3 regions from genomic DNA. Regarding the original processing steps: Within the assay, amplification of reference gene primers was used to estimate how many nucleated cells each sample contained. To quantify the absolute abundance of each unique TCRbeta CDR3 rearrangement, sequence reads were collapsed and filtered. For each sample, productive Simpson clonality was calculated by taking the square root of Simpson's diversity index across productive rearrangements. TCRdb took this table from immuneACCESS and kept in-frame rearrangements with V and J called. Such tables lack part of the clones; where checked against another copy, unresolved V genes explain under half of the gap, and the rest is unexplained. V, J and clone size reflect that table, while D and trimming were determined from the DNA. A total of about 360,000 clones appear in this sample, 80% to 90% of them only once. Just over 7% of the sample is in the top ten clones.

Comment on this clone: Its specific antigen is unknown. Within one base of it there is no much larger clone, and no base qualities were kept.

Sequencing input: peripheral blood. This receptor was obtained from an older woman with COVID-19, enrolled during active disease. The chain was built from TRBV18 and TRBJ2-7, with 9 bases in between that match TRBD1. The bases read TGTGCCAGCTCTCCCACGGGACAGGGAGTCTACGAGCAGTACTTC. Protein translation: CASSPTGQGVYEQYF.